This T cell receptor (beta chain) was sequenced for a study of T-cell memory formation after mild COVID-19. General study results and limits: CD4+ contracting clones were mainly CM and EM; CD8+ ones, EMRA.

V gave up 0 bases and J gave up 5 bases, with 17 bases separating them. CDR1 is SGHDT, CDR2 YYEEEE, per germline. The CDR3 consists of 16 residues. Turning to this clonotype: The antigen is unknown.

Each CDR3 protein is one row after TCRdb ran MiXCR on the 5' RACE reads. The sample contains 430,000 or so distinct CDR3 sequences, more than 20% of which appear only once. The V call is TRBV5-6, the J call TRBJ2-5; the D is unclear. Sequenced sample: PBMCs or a T cell subset sorted from them (not recorded which). The TCR sequence derives from an adult woman who had mild COVID-19 (a few samples of this study predate the infection). Cell type and time point are not known. The CDR3 loop reads CASSLGEATLWETQYF. DNA of the CDR3: TGTGCCAGCAGCTTGGGGGAAGCCACCCTATGGGAGACCCAGTACTTC.